These 16 T cell receptor beta chains were all obtained from the same sample, sequenced in a study of T-cell reconstitution after alpha-beta-depleted transplantation in children. The authors prepared the TCRbeta library with unique molecular identifiers. TCRdb processed the PCR reads anew with MiXCR; each CDR3 protein has one entry. The repertoire holds about 610,000 distinct CDR3 sequences, roughly a tenth seen once, with roughly 4% in the top ten. The sample in question was PBMCs from the stem cell graft donor, obtained from the stem cell graft. The receptors shown here come from a human donor who donated a stem cell graft to a child with acute myeloid leukemia.

This rearrangement joins TRBV11-1 to TRBJ2-3; 10 bases match TRBD2. The CDR3 runs 18 residues. Losses at the gene ends were 2 bases for V and 0 bases for J; bases not matched to a gene: 8. Germline lookup yields CDR1 SGHAT and CDR2 FQDESV (reference sequence). CDR3 sequence: CASSLPRTSGYSTDTQYF. CDR3 in DNA: TGTGCCAGCAGCTTACCTAGGACTAGCGGTTATAGCACAGATACGCAGTATTTT.

The V and J genes are TRBV7-6 and TRBJ2-7; D uncertain. V dropped 5 bases and J dropped 4 bases, with 18 bases sitting between them. This CDR3 is 15 amino acids long. Germline lookup yields CDR1 SGHVS and CDR2 FNYEAQ. DNA of the CDR3: TGTGCCAGCAGCACCGCAGTATCCTCCGAGTACGAGCAGTACTTC. Translation: CASSTAVSSEYEQYF.

The chain carries TRBV7-2 and TRBJ2-7, with 13 nucleotides matching TRBD2. V shed 4 bases, J shed 3 bases, and the junction held 6 bases outside the gene matches. The germline gives CDR1 SGHTA, CDR2 FQGNSA. The CDR3 has 16 residues. CDR3 sequence: CASSYPGLAGLYEQYF. The CDR3 DNA sequence: TGTGCCAGCAGCTATCCGGGACTAGCGGGACTCTACGAGCAGTACTTC.

The J gene is TRBJ2-3, the V gene TRBV25-1; no reliable D call. From germline, CDR1 is MGHDK and CDR2 SYGVNS. The CDR3 sequence is 10 residues long. Trimming left V 7 bases short and J 6 bases short, with 5 bases between. CDR3 coding DNA: TGTGCCAGCAAGGCGGATACGCAGTATTTT. Translating gives CASKADTQYF.

The rearrangement uses TRBV3-1 and TRBJ2-2; perhaps TRBD1 as D (6 bases). V lost 1 base, J lost 2 bases, and 11 bases lay in between. Per the germline V gene, CDR1 is LGHDT and CDR2 is YNNKEL (reference sequence). The CDR3 is made up of 16 amino acids. The CDR3 bases are TGTGCCAGCAGCCAAGTAGTAGGGGGAAACACCGGGGAGCTGTTTTTT. As protein: CASSQVVGGNTGELFF.

This chain uses TRBV12-3 or TRBV12-4 with TRBJ1-2, with D maybe TRBD1 (5 bases). The CDR3 spans 13 residues. V was pared by 3 bases and J by 8 bases, with 13 bases between. CDR3 DNA sequence: TGTGCCAGCAGTTTGGCAGGGATGGGGGGCTACACCTTC. Translation: CASSLAGMGGYTF.

This clonotype was counted at least ten times. The rearrangement uses TRBV29-1 and TRBJ2-1, with 9 bases identical to TRBD1. This CDR3 region has 12 residues. Germline lookup yields CDR1 SQVTM and CDR2 ANQGSEA. V shed 7 bases and J 3 bases; nucleotides not matched to a gene: 1. The CDR3 coding sequence is TGCAGCGCGGACAGGGGCTACAATGAGCAGTTCTTC. Protein: CSADRGYNEQFF.

This clonotype turned up a few times. The V call is TRBV29-1, the J call TRBJ1-2; tentatively, D is TRBD1 (6 bases). Trimming pared 7 bases from V and 4 bases from J, leaving 16 bases between. CDR3 length: 13 residues. Germline values: CDR1 SQVTM, CDR2 ANQGSEA. The DNA of the CDR3 is TGCAGCGCCGCCCGAGGGGGAGGCTATGGCTACACCTTC. It encodes CSAARGGGYGYTF.

The V and J genes are TRBV29-1 and TRBJ1-6; 7 bases fit TRBD1. CDR3 length equals 15 residues. V was clipped by 7 bases and J by 1 base; unmatched bases: 7. Germline values: CDR1 SQVTM, CDR2 ANQGSEA. This CDR3 reads CSARTGDSYNSPLHF. Here the CDR3 DNA reads TGCAGCGCCCGCACAGGGGATTCCTATAATTCACCCCTCCACTTT.

This chain connects TRBV2 to TRBJ2-3, with 10 bases aligning to TRBD2. The CDR3 runs 15 residues. Trimming took 7 bases from V and 3 from J; bases not matched to a gene: 7. Per the germline V gene, CDR1 is SNHLY and CDR2 is FYNNEI. The CDR3 DNA follows: TGTGCCAGCAATTCGGGTAGCGGGAGGACAGATACGCAGTATTTT. Encoded protein: CASNSGSGRTDTQYF.

There are many counts of this clonotype. The chain joins TRBV28 to TRBJ2-1, with D tentatively TRBD1 or TRBD2 (8 bases each). The CDR3 covers 16 residues. Looked up from germline, CDR1 is MDHEN and CDR2 is SYDVKM. The V and J ends lost 6 bases and 6 bases respectively, with 21 bases between them. CDR3 DNA: TGTGCCAGCAGCCTCTTTAGCGGGACAGGTGGCAATGAGCAGTTCTTC. Its protein is CASSLFSGTGGNEQFF.

The chain recombines TRBV12-3 or TRBV12-4 with TRBJ2-2, with 12 bases aligning to TRBD2. The CDR3 runs 16 residues. Losses at the gene ends were 5 bases for V and 2 bases for J; bases not matched to a gene: 3. The DNA of the CDR3 is TGTGCCAGCAGTGGGACTAGCGGGTTAAACACCGGGGAGCTGTTTTTT. It codes for CASSGTSGLNTGELFF.

Only a few counts were recorded for this clonotype. The chain recombines TRBV20-1 with TRBJ2-1, with TRBD2 identical over 14 bases. The V segment lost 6 bases and the J segment 2 bases; nucleotides outside the gene matches: 6. The V gene's germline CDR1 is DFQATT and CDR2 SNEGSKA (reference sequence). This CDR3 comprises 16 residues. The CDR3: CSARGLAGAAYNEQFF. The DNA for the CDR3 is TGCAGTGCCCGGGGACTAGCGGGAGCGGCCTACAATGAGCAGTTCTTC.

This clonotype was counted between two and nine times. The J gene is TRBJ2-7, the V gene TRBV3-1; no reliable D call. Trimming cost V 0 bases and J 3 bases, with 12 bases left between them. Germline lookup yields CDR1 LGHDT and CDR2 YNNKEL (reference sequence). CDR3 length: 15 amino acids. CDR3 amino acids: CASSQDGGNRYEQYF. The DNA for the CDR3 is TGTGCCAGCAGCCAAGATGGTGGGAACCGCTACGAGCAGTACTTC.

This clonotype was seen ten or more times. V usage is TRBV6-5 and J usage is TRBJ1-2, with TRBD1 matching 8 bases. Germline trimming cut 4 bases from V and 4 bases from J; bases unmatched to any gene: 5. CDR1 MNHEY and CDR2 SVGAGI come from the germline V gene. The CDR3 covers 14 residues. The CDR3 reads CASSLAGGAYGYTF. The CDR3 DNA follows: TGTGCCAGCAGTTTAGCAGGGGGCGCCTATGGCTACACCTTC.

DNA of the CDR3: TGTGCCAGCAGCAACACAGGGGTACAGACCCAGTACTTC. Its protein product is CASSNTGVQTQYF. This chain links TRBV7-9 with TRBJ2-5; TRBD1 aligns across 7 bases. The CDR3 spans 13 residues. Germline lookup yields CDR1 SEHNR and CDR2 FQNEAQ (reference sequence). The V segment lost 5 bases and the J segment 6 bases; nucleotides outside the gene matches: 6. Variable domain in full (rest from reference TRBV7-9 and TRBJ2-5): DTGVSQNPRHKITKRGQNVTFRCDPISEHNRLYWYRQTLGQGPEFLTYFQNEAQLEKSRLLSDRFSAERPKGSFSTLEIQRTEQGDSAMYLCASSNTGVQTQYFGPGTRLLVL.